The clone carrying this T cell receptor (beta chain) was observed a single time. The sample belongs to a study of CD8+ T cells in alopecia areata. RNA extraction and reverse transcription yielded cDNA as sequencing template. The data were produced by immunoSEQ multiplex PCR, yet TCRdb's version contains in-frame clones alone and is incomplete. The sample holds around 60,000 clones; about 44% are singletons and the top ten take 51%. The CDR3 runs 16 residues. Germline CDR1 and CDR2: SGHVS and FNYEAQ. Trimming removed 5 bases from V and 7 bases from J; junction bases left unmatched: 11. The chain recombines TRBV7-6 with TRBJ2-3; TRBD2 agrees at 11 bases. The sample comprised NKG2D-low CD8+ T cells sorted from blood. This TCR came from a human donor with alopecia areata. CDR3 nucleotide sequence: TGTGCCAGCAGCGCCGAAGGGACTAGCGGAATTTATACGCAGTATTTT. This sequence encodes CASSAEGTSGIYTQYF.